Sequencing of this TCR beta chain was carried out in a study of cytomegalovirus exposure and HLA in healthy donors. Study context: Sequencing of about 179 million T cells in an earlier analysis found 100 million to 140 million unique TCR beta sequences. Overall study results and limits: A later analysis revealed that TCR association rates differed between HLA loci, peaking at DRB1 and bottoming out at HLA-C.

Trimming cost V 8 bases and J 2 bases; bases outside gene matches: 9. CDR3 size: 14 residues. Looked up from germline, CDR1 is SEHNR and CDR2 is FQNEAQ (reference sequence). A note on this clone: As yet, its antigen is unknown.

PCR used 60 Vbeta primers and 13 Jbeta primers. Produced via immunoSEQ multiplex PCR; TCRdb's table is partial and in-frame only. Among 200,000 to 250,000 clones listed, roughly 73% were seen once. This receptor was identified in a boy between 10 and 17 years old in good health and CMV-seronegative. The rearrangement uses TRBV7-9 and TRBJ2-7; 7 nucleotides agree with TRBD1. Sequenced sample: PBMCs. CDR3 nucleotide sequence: TGTGCCAGCGGTCCGACAGGGAGAACCTACGAGCAGTACTTC. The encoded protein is CASGPTGRTYEQYF.